A selection of T cell receptor beta chains follows, all from one sample in a study of cytomegalovirus exposure and HLA in healthy donors. Assay used: immunoSEQ multiplex PCR; TCRdb lists only in-frame clones, some missing. The profile covers some 150,000 clones, with roughly 80% appearing a single time and 7% taken by the ten largest. Sequencing was done on a sample of PBMCs. The receptors here all came from a woman aged 25 to 39 in good health and CMV-seropositive. The CDR3 runs from the conserved cysteine through the conserved F or W. The D gene is left open where the match is weak. Size is stated for part of the rows, as once, few or many counts, or as a class when the clone is expanded.

j_gene: TRBJ2-7; v_gene: TRBV5-1; d_gene: .; abundance: .; CDR3aa: CASSLRGRSYEQYF; CDR3nt: TGCGCCAGCAGCTTGCGGGGGAGATCCTACGAGCAGTACTTC
j_gene: TRBJ1-5; v_gene: TRBV19; d_gene: TRBD1; abundance: .; CDR3aa: CASSILDRDGQPQHF; CDR3nt: TGTGCCAGTAGTATCCTCGACAGGGATGGTCAGCCCCAGCATTTT
j_gene: TRBJ1-1; v_gene: TRBV18; d_gene: .; abundance: few; CDR3aa: CASSPYSTRGTEAFF; CDR3nt: TGTGCCAGCTCCCCGTACTCAACCCGGGGCACTGAAGCTTTCTTT
j_gene: TRBJ1-2; v_gene: TRBV20-1; d_gene: .; abundance: .; CDR3aa: CTYQGGGYTF; CDR3nt: TGCACCTACCAGGGCGGTGGCTACACCTTC
j_gene: TRBJ1-2; v_gene: TRBV27; d_gene: TRBD1; abundance: once; CDR3aa: CASSRTGTGGVGYTF; CDR3nt: TGTGCCAGCAGCAGGACCGGGACAGGGGGCGTTGGCTACACCTTC
j_gene: TRBJ1-1; v_gene: TRBV5-6; d_gene: .; abundance: .; CDR3aa: CASSLGGDTEAFF; CDR3nt: TGTGCCAGCAGCTTGGGGGGAGACACTGAAGCTTTCTTT
j_gene: TRBJ2-5; v_gene: TRBV6-4; d_gene: TRBD2; abundance: few; CDR3aa: CASSRLAGGQETQYF; CDR3nt: TGTGCCAGCAGCAGACTAGCGGGGGGCCAGGAGACCCAGTACTTC
j_gene: TRBJ2-5; v_gene: TRBV12-2; d_gene: .; abundance: .; CDR3aa: CASRLGGGRQTQYF; CDR3nt: TGTGCAAGTCGCTTAGGGGGGGGTCGGCAGACCCAGTACTTC
j_gene: TRBJ1-1; v_gene: TRBV6-1; d_gene: .; abundance: .; CDR3aa: CASNSDNLNTEAFF; CDR3nt: TGTGCCAGCAACTCGGACAACCTGAACACTGAAGCTTTCTTT
j_gene: TRBJ2-5; v_gene: TRBV25-1; d_gene: .; abundance: .; CDR3aa: CASSEWAGETQYF; CDR3nt: TGTGCCAGCAGTGAATGGGCAGGGGAGACCCAGTACTTC
j_gene: TRBJ1-6; v_gene: TRBV6-4; d_gene: TRBD1; abundance: .; CDR3aa: CASSPRGINSPLHF; CDR3nt: TGTGCCAGCAGCCCCAGGGGGATTAATTCACCCCTCCACTTT
j_gene: TRBJ2-3; v_gene: TRBV9; d_gene: TRBD2; abundance: .; CDR3aa: CASSGGEGSSTDTQYF; CDR3nt: TGTGCCAGCAGCGGGGGGGAGGGATCCTCCACAGATACGCAGTATTTT
j_gene: TRBJ2-1; v_gene: TRBV28; d_gene: .; abundance: .; CDR3aa: CASSLYGVEQFF; CDR3nt: TGTGCCAGCAGTTTGTACGGGGTCGAGCAGTTCTTC
j_gene: TRBJ2-3; v_gene: TRBV13; d_gene: TRBD2; abundance: .; CDR3aa: CASSFPGLAGTDTQYF; CDR3nt: TGTGCCAGCAGCTTCCCGGGACTAGCGGGGACAGATACGCAGTATTTT
j_gene: TRBJ1-2; v_gene: TRBV9; d_gene: TRBD1; abundance: .; CDR3aa: CASSPRLADRVSGYTF; CDR3nt: TGTGCCAGCAGCCCCCGTTTGGCGGACAGGGTAAGCGGCTACACCTTC
j_gene: TRBJ2-3; v_gene: TRBV6-5; d_gene: .; abundance: .; CDR3aa: CASSPNTDTQYF; CDR3nt: TGTGCCAGCAGTCCCAACACAGATACGCAGTATTTT
j_gene: TRBJ2-5; v_gene: TRBV7-2; d_gene: .; abundance: .; CDR3aa: CASRRGETQYF; CDR3nt: TGTGCCAGCAGGAGGGGGGAGACCCAGTACTTC
j_gene: TRBJ2-2; v_gene: TRBV5-1; d_gene: TRBD1; abundance: .; CDR3aa: CASSSRTGFAGELFF; CDR3nt: TGCGCCAGCAGCTCAAGGACAGGGTTCGCCGGGGAGCTGTTTTTT
j_gene: TRBJ1-1; v_gene: TRBV6-1; d_gene: TRBD1; abundance: .; CDR3aa: CASSSRGDTEAFF; CDR3nt: TGTGCCAGCAGTAGCAGGGGGGACACTGAAGCTTTCTTT
j_gene: TRBJ1-5; v_gene: TRBV30; d_gene: .; abundance: .; CDR3aa: CACTGDSNQPQHF; CDR3nt: TGTGCCTGTACAGGAGATAGCAATCAGCCCCAGCATTTT
j_gene: TRBJ1-5; v_gene: TRBV7-6; d_gene: .; abundance: .; CDR3aa: CASSLMGGGGRRPQHF; CDR3nt: TGTGCCAGCAGCTTAATGGGCGGGGGGGGCCGAAGGCCCCAGCATTTT
j_gene: TRBJ2-5; v_gene: TRBV9; d_gene: TRBD2; abundance: .; CDR3aa: CASSVLASGDIQETQYF; CDR3nt: TGTGCCAGCAGCGTACTTGCTAGCGGGGACATACAAGAGACCCAGTACTTC
j_gene: TRBJ1-2; v_gene: TRBV30; d_gene: .; abundance: once; CDR3aa: CAWSVPTGTQTNYGYTF; CDR3nt: TGTGCCTGGAGTGTACCAACCGGGACACAGACTAACTATGGCTACACCTTC
j_gene: TRBJ2-1; v_gene: TRBV6-6; d_gene: TRBD1; abundance: .; CDR3aa: CASSYSRQGSYNEQFF; CDR3nt: TGTGCCAGCAGTTACTCGAGACAGGGGTCCTACAATGAGCAGTTCTTC
j_gene: TRBJ2-1; v_gene: TRBV4-1; d_gene: TRBD2; abundance: .; CDR3aa: CASRRAGGRDEQFF; CDR3nt: TGCGCCAGCAGGCGAGCGGGGGGGCGGGATGAGCAGTTCTTC
j_gene: TRBJ2-7; v_gene: TRBV28; d_gene: .; abundance: .; CDR3aa: CASSRAEGGSYEQYF; CDR3nt: TGTGCCAGCAGTCGAGCAGAGGGAGGCTCCTACGAGCAGTACTTC
j_gene: TRBJ2-7; v_gene: TRBV9; d_gene: TRBD1; abundance: .; CDR3aa: CASSSGGEYEQYF; CDR3nt: TGTGCCAGCAGCTCAGGGGGCGAGTACGAGCAGTACTTC
j_gene: TRBJ2-1; v_gene: TRBV6-1; d_gene: TRBD2; abundance: .; CDR3aa: CASTRELAGYNEQFF; CDR3nt: TGTGCCAGCACCCGAGAACTAGCGGGGTACAATGAGCAGTTCTTC
j_gene: TRBJ1-4; v_gene: TRBV5-1; d_gene: .; abundance: .; CDR3aa: CASSLVRPQTYEKLFF; CDR3nt: TGCGCCAGCAGCTTGGTTCGACCGCAGACTTATGAAAAACTGTTTTTT
j_gene: TRBJ2-7; v_gene: TRBV5-6; d_gene: .; abundance: .; CDR3aa: CVSSLGGTVSYEQYF; CDR3nt: TGTGTCAGCAGCTTGGGGGGGACAGTCTCCTACGAGCAGTACTTC
j_gene: TRBJ2-7; v_gene: TRBV15; d_gene: TRBD1; abundance: .; CDR3aa: CATSGQGASPYEQYF; CDR3nt: TGTGCCACCTCCGGACAGGGGGCGAGCCCCTACGAGCAGTACTTC
j_gene: TRBJ2-7; v_gene: TRBV6-6; d_gene: .; abundance: .; CDR3aa: CASSYSSSSYEQYF; CDR3nt: TGTGCCAGCAGTTATAGCTCCAGCTCCTACGAGCAGTACTTC
j_gene: TRBJ1-2; v_gene: TRBV5-5; d_gene: .; abundance: .; CDR3aa: CASSERDNEYGGYTF; CDR3nt: TGTGCCAGCAGCGAAAGGGACAACGAATATGGAGGCTACACCTTC
j_gene: TRBJ2-7; v_gene: TRBV7-9; d_gene: .; abundance: .; CDR3aa: CSSSLDGPEQYF; CDR3nt: TGTTCCAGCAGCTTAGATGGCCCCGAGCAGTACTTC
j_gene: TRBJ2-2; v_gene: TRBV6-5; d_gene: .; abundance: .; CDR3aa: CASSSAGGTTGELFF; CDR3nt: TGTGCCAGCAGTTCCGCAGGGGGGACCACCGGGGAGCTGTTTTTT
j_gene: TRBJ2-7; v_gene: TRBV7-2; d_gene: TRBD2; abundance: .; CDR3aa: CASSLASGGDYEQYF; CDR3nt: TGTGCCAGCAGCTTAGCCTCGGGGGGTGACTACGAGCAGTACTTC
j_gene: TRBJ2-7; v_gene: TRBV28; d_gene: .; abundance: .; CDR3aa: CASMASPSYEQYF; CDR3nt: TGTGCCAGTATGGCCTCCCCCTCCTACGAGCAGTACTTC
j_gene: TRBJ1-5; v_gene: TRBV29-1; d_gene: .; abundance: .; CDR3aa: CSVKEQENQPQHF; CDR3nt: TGCAGCGTTAAGGAGCAAGAGAATCAGCCCCAGCATTTT
j_gene: TRBJ2-1; v_gene: TRBV7-3; d_gene: .; abundance: .; CDR3aa: CASSYSGHEQFF; CDR3nt: TGTGCCAGCAGTTATAGCGGCCATGAGCAGTTCTTC
j_gene: TRBJ2-3; v_gene: TRBV4-3; d_gene: .; abundance: .; CDR3aa: CASSQDSGGFTDTQYF; CDR3nt: TGCGCCAGCAGCCAAGATTCCGGCGGGTTCACAGATACGCAGTATTTT